A selection of T cell receptor beta chains follows, all from one sample in a study of OX40 agonist ivuxolimab in advanced cancers. Measured with immunoSEQ multiplex PCR; TCRdb has only the in-frame clones, and not every one. Here the sample spans around 60,000 clones, 77% being singletons. The specimen was CD4+ or CD8+ T cells sorted from blood, collected in a trial of the OX40 agonist ivuxolimab. The receptors here all came from an adult with an advanced solid tumor such as melanoma, head and neck, liver or kidney cancer. CDR3s include the opening cysteine and the closing phenylalanine or tryptophan. Each record gives: V gene, CDR3 length, CDR3 protein.

v_gene: TRBV28
len: 15
CDR3aa: CASSFTSGSNNEQFF

v_gene: TRBV7-6
len: 16
CDR3aa: CASSLAVAVSYNEQFF

v_gene: TRBV28
len: 14
CDR3aa: CASTLGHRNTEAFF

v_gene: TRBV5-1
len: 14
CDR3aa: CASSLEAPGGKLFF

v_gene: TRBV5-4
len: 15
CDR3aa: CASSLSSGLQETQYF

v_gene: TRBV15
len: 14
CDR3aa: CATSGGLSNQPQHF

v_gene: TRBV19
len: 13
CDR3aa: CASSADRNTEAFF

v_gene: TRBV7-2
len: 14
CDR3aa: CASSPDTIYQPQHF

v_gene: TRBV13
len: 11
CDR3aa: CASSIYREQFF

v_gene: TRBV7-9
len: 13
CDR3aa: CASSLRGGQPQHF

v_gene: TRBV14
len: 14
CDR3aa: CASSQRGESAEAFF

v_gene: TRBV30
len: 14
CDR3aa: CAWSGGNLNYGYTF

v_gene: TRBV6-1
len: 12
CDR3aa: CASSKGRSTQYF

v_gene: TRBV5-1
len: 16
CDR3aa: CASSLRRDGGADTQYF

v_gene: TRBV6-5
len: 15
CDR3aa: CASSYWVRGNQPQHF

v_gene: TRBV5-6
len: 16
CDR3aa: CASSLPPGQANYGYTF

v_gene: TRBV27
len: 17
CDR3aa: CASSFSKRGSISYEQYF

v_gene: TRBV19
len: 14
CDR3aa: CASSIQTHESEAFF

v_gene: TRBV11-2
len: 15
CDR3aa: CASSFLRGGGDTQYF

v_gene: TRBV18
len: 15
CDR3aa: CASSPGGSKRNEQFF

v_gene: TRBV18
len: 13
CDR3aa: CASSPLAGVEQYF

v_gene: TRBV27
len: 17
CDR3aa: CASSLVGAGGDRNEQFF

v_gene: TRBV11-3
len: 14
CDR3aa: CASSSTGGLTEAFF

v_gene: TRBV5-1
len: 15
CDR3aa: CASTESGRSNQPQHF